This entry concerns a single TCR beta chain. This clonotype was counted between two and nine times. Its antigen is currently not known. Base qualities were left out, and no much larger clone turns up one base away. The germline V gene gives CDR1 as KGHSY and CDR2 as FQNENV. V is clipped by 2 bases and J by 8 bases, and the sequence between their germline boundaries is 10 bases long. The cysteine opens and the phenylalanine closes a CDR3 of 13 amino acids. Of the read, only the CDR3 DNA is kept; its 39 bases are in frame from base 1. The data are from a study of CD8 T cells in ankylosing spondylitis (dated by TCRdb to about 2017). Broadly, across the study: To find TCR variants linked to disease, the study profiled T cell receptor beta repertoires in ankylosing spondylitis patients and healthy donors. The full study cohort comprised 20 to 30 ankylosing spondylitis patients and approximately 100 healthy donors. Peripheral blood samples were taken, and synovial fluid was additionally collected from ankylosing spondylitis patients.

Overall results and qualifications from the work: A TCR beta motif of several highly homologous amino acid variants appeared characteristic of blood from ankylosing spondylitis patients. A CD8+ phenotype was shown by the disease-linked clones, which were found at relatively low frequencies in peripheral blood. Some motif variants were previously reported in synovial fluid and blood of reactive arthritis patients, suggesting common disease-initiation mechanisms. According to the report, matched synovial fluid samples from ankylosing spondylitis patients were significantly enriched for the disease-linked clones.

The sequencing machine was an Illumina HiSeq 2500. Quantitative 5'-RACE with molecular barcodes was used to prepare TCR beta libraries. For the original study's pipeline: Disease-linked TCR variants were identified with a new computational method built on a probabilistic model of VDJ rearrangement. TCRdb itself trimmed the public reads at Q25 with fastp, ran MiXCR and retained productive beta chains. All rows with the same CDR3 protein become a single entry with the most common DNA and genes. The authors' filters were not applied to this entry. A total of under 850,000 distinct CDR3 sequences appear in this sample, around 20% of them only once. Over 15% of the sample is held by the ten biggest clonotypes.

In this chain, TRBV16 is recombined with TRBJ2-1, with the D gene call left open. The sequence was obtained from a male donor with ankylosing spondylitis. The sample consisted of blood, either unsorted or a sorted T cell fraction (not recorded which). CDR3 sequence: CASSQPPIDEQFF. The bases read TGTGCCAGCAGCCAACCACCCATCGATGAGCAGTTCTTC.